This passage covers 2 T cell receptor beta chains from one sample sequenced in a study of T cells in Graves' hyperthyroidism and ophthalmopathy. What was amplified from RNA transcripts were TCR beta CDR3 regions. With the HTBI primer set, the TCR CDR3 went through a first round of RT-PCR. TCRdb called the multiplex PCR reads again in MiXCR, with one record for every CDR3 protein. Here the sample spans 380,000 or so distinct CDR3 sequences, about 18% being singletons. Sequences were obtained from blood. These receptors originate from a woman between 18 and 30 years old with Graves' hyperthyroidism.

This clonotype was seen at least ten times. The V and J genes are TRBV27 and TRBJ1-5, with D possibly TRBD1 on 6 matching bases. There are 14 residues in the CDR3. V lost 10 bases to trimming and J lost 3 bases, with 16 bases between them. The V gene's germline CDR1 is MNHEY and CDR2 SMNVEV (reference sequence). The CDR3 is CATAAGHFNQPQHF. The CDR3 DNA reads TGTGCCACCGCAGCGGGACATTTCAATCAGCCCCAGCATTTT.

At least ten counts were recorded for this clonotype. The rearrangement joins TRBV7-8 to TRBJ2-5; tentatively, D is TRBD1 or TRBD2 (6 bases each). This CDR3 contains 16 residues. Trimming took 3 bases from V and 0 from J, leaving 14 bases between them. Germline CDR1 and CDR2: SGHVS and FQNEAQ. CDR3 region: CASSFRQAGYQETQYF. The CDR3 DNA reads TGTGCCAGCAGCTTCCGACAGGCGGGGTACCAAGAGACCCAGTACTTC.